The 8 T cell receptor beta chains listed next were all sequenced from one sample in a study of T cells in Graves' hyperthyroidism and ophthalmopathy. Amplified TCR beta CDR3 regions came from RNA transcripts. The HTBI primer set served for first-round RT-PCR of the TCR CDR3. MiXCR was run by TCRdb on the multiplex PCR reads, yielding one entry per CDR3 protein. The table shows nearly 250,000 distinct CDR3 sequences, with approximately 25% occurring only once. The sequenced sample was blood. The receptors derive from a woman aged 40 to 50 with Graves' ophthalmopathy.

This clonotype was found many times. V and J are TRBV27 and TRBJ2-7; TRBD1 matches at 8 bases. CDR1 and CDR2 from the germline V gene are MNHEY and SMNVEV (reference sequence). Trimming at V came to 2 bases and at J to 3 bases, leaving 3 bases not matched to a gene. There are 14 residues in the CDR3. The CDR3 bases are TGTGCCAGCAGTTTACGCAGGGGGCTCTACGAGCAGTACTTC. This gives the protein CASSLRRGLYEQYF.

The CDR3 loop is CASGFSPGNQPQHF. Written as DNA, the CDR3 is TGTGCTAGTGGTTTCAGCCCGGGCAATCAGCCCCAGCATTTT. This chain uses TRBV12-5 with TRBJ1-5; D is ambiguous. The CDR3 is 14 residues long. The germline V gene has CDR1 LGHNT and CDR2 FRNRAP. Trimming took off 3 bases at V and 2 bases at J, with 8 bases between the two ends.

The V and J genes are TRBV19 and TRBJ2-7; possible D gene TRBD1, 6 bases. The CDR3 length is 15 residues. Germline CDR1 LNHDA, CDR2 SQIVND (reference sequence). Between the trimmed V and J ends, which lost 4 bases and 0 bases, there was a span of 13 bases. CDR3 coding DNA: TGTGCCAGTAGTAACCGGACAGCGTTCTCCTACGAGCAGTACTTC. It translates to CASSNRTAFSYEQYF.

In this sample, this clonotype turned up many times. The chain couples TRBV10-1 to TRBJ2-2, with D possibly being TRBD1 (6 bases). The germline V and J ends were trimmed by 3 bases and 6 bases, with 14 bases remaining between them. This CDR3 is 15 amino acids long. Germline CDR1 reads WNHNN; CDR2 reads SYGVQD (reference sequence). CDR3 region: CASSERRGVPGELFF. The CDR3 nucleotides read TGCGCCAGCAGTGAACGCAGGGGTGTGCCCGGGGAGCTGTTTTTT.

This clonotype occurred many times. The V gene is TRBV28, the J gene TRBJ2-5; 10 nucleotides align to TRBD1. The CDR3 is made up of 15 amino acids. Germline V gives CDR1 MDHEN, CDR2 SYDVKM. Trimming at V came to 2 bases and at J to 2 bases, leaving 2 bases not matched to a gene. The CDR3 nucleotides read TGTGCCAGCAGTTTAAGGGACAGGGGACAAGAGACCCAGTACTTC. It specifies CASSLRDRGQETQYF.

This clonotype was seen many times. CDR3 region: CASSIAGNYGYTF. The CDR3 coding sequence is TGTGCCAGCAGTATCGCGGGTAACTATGGCTACACCTTC. The rearrangement joins TRBV12-3 or TRBV12-4 to TRBJ1-2, with D unclear. V was trimmed by 5 bases and J by 1 base, leaving 8 bases between them. The CDR3 sequence is 13 residues long.

This clonotype was observed at least ten times. The V and J genes are TRBV15 and TRBJ1-2; D unclear. CDR1 is LNHNV and CDR2 is YYDKDF in the germline V gene (reference sequence). V gave up 1 base and J gave up 4 bases, with 7 bases separating them. The CDR3 is 13 amino acids. The CDR3 bases are TGTGCCACCAGCAGAGGGACGGGCTATGGCTACACCTTC. Its translation: CATSRGTGYGYTF.

This clonotype was found a few times. This chain joins TRBV4-1 and TRBJ1-5, with 8 positions matching TRBD1. CDR3 length: 15 amino acids. CDR1 is MGHRA and CDR2 is YSYEKL in the germline V gene. V trimming: 2 bases; J trimming: 3 bases; junction bases outside the gene matches: 3. CDR3 DNA sequence: TGCGCCAGCAGCCAATCGGACAGGGACAATCAGCCCCAGCATTTT. Amino acid sequence: CASSQSDRDNQPQHF.